Here is one TCR beta chain with its context. Its cognate antigen is unknown. The entry originates in a study of glioma-infiltrating T cells. Study-level findings and limits: CDR3 overlap between tissue and blood was very small. Gliomas, especially low-grade, showed above-expected tissue-blood divergence; non-neoplastic patients showed below.

TCR alpha and beta CDR3 regions were amplified from RNA using iRepertoire nested multiplex PCR. Input was roughly 100-450 ng of tissue mRNA or PBMC total RNA. TCRdb used MiXCR to reprocess the multiplex PCR reads, holding one entry per CDR3 protein. The sample holds some 6,200 distinct CDR3 sequences, over 25% seen once. Germline lookup yields CDR1 MNHNY and CDR2 SVGAGI (reference sequence). V dropped 10 bases and J dropped 9; count of bases not matched to a gene: 20. The CDR3 sequence is 16 residues long. The J gene is TRBJ2-3, the V gene TRBV6-6; TRBD2 agrees at 9 bases. The sequence derives from a human donor with low-grade glioma or glioblastoma, undergoing nonglioma brain surgery, or in good health (not recorded which). Input material: glioma tissue, nonneoplastic brain tissue, or PBMCs (not recorded which). Written as DNA, the CDR3 is TGTGCCACCTTGGCGCGTAGCGGGAGAGAAAGAGAGACGCAGTATTTT. Translating it yields CATLARSGRERETQYF.